This T cell receptor (beta chain) derives from a study of beta chain features in type 1 diabetes. This clone was counted a few times. Every bit of the isolated RNA underwent reverse transcription, so sequencing read expressed TCRB transcripts. The average output of naive, central memory and regulatory T cell samples was roughly 3.6 million reads. Only in-frame clones appear in the TCRdb table, and some are missing; sequencing was by immunoSEQ multiplex PCR. The table includes 310,000 or so clones, 7% to 9% detected once. Germline-derived CDR1 and CDR2 are SEHNR and FQNEAQ (reference sequence). CDR3 length: 13 residues. V lost 5 bases and J lost 5, with 12 bases in between. Sorted populations all had greater than 98% purity.

The genes are TRBV7-9 and TRBJ2-5; weak D call: TRBD2 (7 bases). The TCR originated in a woman under 30 in good health. Sequenced: central memory CD4+ T cells from blood. CDR3 protein: CASSLGGEETQYF. DNA of the CDR3: TGTGCCAGCAGCCTAGGGGGGGAGGAGACCCAGTACTTC.